Listed below are T cell receptor beta chains from one sample, sequenced in a study of T cells in Graves' hyperthyroidism and ophthalmopathy. TCRdb used MiXCR to reprocess the multiplex PCR reads, holding one entry per CDR3 protein. The sample has fewer than 350,000 distinct CDR3 sequences, around 23% seen once. Sequenced: blood. The source of these receptors is a woman in her 50s with Graves' hyperthyroidism. The CDR3 runs from the conserved cysteine through the conserved F or W. The D gene is left open where the match is weak. For some rows the clone size is stated as once, few or many, or as a class when expanded; others skip it.

>.|TRBJ2-7|.|TRBV12-3/TRBV12-4
TGTGCCAGCAGTTTCAGAGTCCCCACCTACGAGCAGTACTTC
CASSFRVPTYEQYF
>.|TRBJ1-6|many|TRBV12-3/TRBV12-4
TGTGCCAGCACCCTGGGCCCCGGCACCAATTCACCCCTCCACTTT
CASTLGPGTNSPLHF
>TRBD1|TRBJ1-4|many|TRBV2
TGTGCCAGCAGCGAGTGGGACAGGGCGGATGAAAAACTGTTTTTT
CASSEWDRADEKLFF
>.|TRBJ1-1|many|TRBV27
TGTGCCAGCAGTCCCACTGCGGGACGCGCTTTCTTT
CASSPTAGRAFF
>.|TRBJ2-1|.|TRBV30
TGTGCCTGGAGTGTAGCCAATGAGCAGTTCTTC
CAWSVANEQFF
>TRBD1|TRBJ1-2|.|TRBV7-2
TGTGCCAGCAGCTCCGACAGGGGAAATAGAGGCTACACCTTC
CASSSDRGNRGYTF
>TRBD2|TRBJ2-2|few|TRBV19
TGTGCCAGTAGTATACTTGGCGGGAGAGGCGAGGAGCTGTTTTTT
CASSILGGRGEELFF
>.|TRBJ1-2|many|TRBV12-3/TRBV12-4
TGTGCCAGCAGTTTACAGGGTATCGGTCGTGGCTACACCTTC
CASSLQGIGRGYTF
>TRBD1|TRBJ2-3|.|TRBV12-3/TRBV12-4
TGTGCCAGCAGGACACAGGGGGCAAGCACAGATACGCAGTATTTT
CASRTQGASTDTQYF
>TRBD1|TRBJ1-2|.|TRBV14
TGTGCCAGCAGCCAAGCATGGGCAGGGGGCGCGGAAGGCTACACCTTC
CASSQAWAGGAEGYTF
>TRBD2|TRBJ2-7|many|TRBV11-1
TGTGCCAGCACCTGGACTAGCGGGAGGGCCTACGAGCAGTACTTC
CASTWTSGRAYEQYF
>.|TRBJ2-7|many|TRBV3-1
TGTGCCAGCAGCCAAGTTGACAGGTTAAACTACGAGCAGTACTTC
CASSQVDRLNYEQYF
>.|TRBJ2-6|.|TRBV28
TGTGCCAGCAGTTCCATCAGCGGTGCAGGGGCCAACGTCCTGACTTTC
CASSSISGAGANVLTF
>.|TRBJ2-3|.|TRBV5-4
TGTGCCAGCAGCTCGTCTCTACAGGGTACGCAGTATTTT
CASSSSLQGTQYF
>.|TRBJ2-1|many|TRBV11-2
TGTGCCAGCACCCTGGCGGGGTTCAATGAGCAGTTCTTC
CASTLAGFNEQFF
>.|TRBJ1-1|.|TRBV29-1
TGCAGCGTTGTACGAGGGTCCGGGGGCACTGAAGCTTTCTTT
CSVVRGSGGTEAFF
>.|TRBJ2-5|few|TRBV12-3/TRBV12-4
TGTGCCAGCAGTCCCGAGCTGGTGCGGGGCCCCCAGTACTTC
CASSPELVRGPQYF
>TRBD2|TRBJ2-1|.|TRBV6-1
TGTGCCAGCAGTAAGACTAGCGGGTACAATGAGCAGTTCTTC
CASSKTSGYNEQFF
>TRBD2|TRBJ2-3|.|TRBV7-2
TGTGCCAGCAGCTTCAGGGAGGGTACGCAGTATTTT
CASSFREGTQYF
>TRBD2|TRBJ2-5|.|TRBV18
TGTGCCAGCTCACCACCGCTGAGGGGGAGCGGGAGTAGGAGAGAGACCCAGTACTTC
CASSPPLRGSGSRRETQYF
>.|TRBJ1-1|.|TRBV28
TGTGCCAGCAGTCAACGGGGAAACTACCACGCAGGGGACACTGAAGCTTTCTTT
CASSQRGNYHAGDTEAFF
>TRBD1|TRBJ1-2|.|TRBV27
TGTGCCAGCAGTTTAAGGGGGCGGGAAGGCTACACCTTC
CASSLRGREGYTF
>.|TRBJ1-1|.|TRBV27
TGTGCCAGCAGTTTATCGAGCGGGATTAACACTGAAGCTTTCTTT
CASSLSSGINTEAFF
>TRBD2|TRBJ2-1|many|TRBV14
TGTGCCAGCAGCCAAGCTCGAGCGGGAGGGCCGGGCAATGAGCAGTTCTTC
CASSQARAGGPGNEQFF
>.|TRBJ1-2|many|TRBV2
TGTGCCAGCAGTGGGGCACCTAACTATGGCTACACCTTC
CASSGAPNYGYTF
>TRBD2|TRBJ2-3|.|TRBV6-2/TRBV6-3
TGTGCCAGCGACAGCGGGAGGGCCTATGAGCAGTATTTT
CASDSGRAYEQYF
>.|TRBJ1-1|.|TRBV5-5
TGTGCCAGCAGCTTATGGATTGACGTGAACACTGAAGCTTTCTTT
CASSLWIDVNTEAFF
>.|TRBJ1-5|many|TRBV18
TGTGCCAGCTCACCAACGCAGGTTAGCAATCAGCCCCAGCATTTT
CASSPTQVSNQPQHF
>.|TRBJ1-4|few|TRBV7-9
TGTGCCAGCAGCTTAGAGACAGGTTCGAATGAAAAACTGTTTTTT
CASSLETGSNEKLFF
>TRBD1|TRBJ2-7|.|TRBV6-2/TRBV6-3
TGTGCCAGCAGTTACAAGGACAGGGCCCCCTCCTACGAGCAGTACTTC
CASSYKDRAPSYEQYF
>.|TRBJ1-2|many|TRBV27
TGTGCCAGCAGAACCTCAGGGTTGGGCTACACCTTC
CASRTSGLGYTF
>.|TRBJ2-3|many|TRBV7-9
TGTGCCAGCAGCCCCAGGGGCCCAGATACGCAGTATTTT
CASSPRGPDTQYF
>TRBD2|TRBJ2-3|.|TRBV2
TGTGCCAGCAGTTATTCCGGACTAGCGGGAGGGAAAGATACGCAGTATTTT
CASSYSGLAGGKDTQYF
>TRBD1|TRBJ1-1|many|TRBV6-2/TRBV6-3
TGTGCCAGCAGGGCGGACAGGGTGAACACTGAAGCTTTCTTT
CASRADRVNTEAFF
>TRBD1|TRBJ1-4|.|TRBV10-3
TGTGCCATCAGGGGACAGGGCCACGAAAAACTGTTTTTT
CAIRGQGHEKLFF
>.|TRBJ2-1|many|TRBV24-1
TGTGCCACGTCCCCAGGGGCTGGCGGGTGGACCCATGAGCAGTTCTTC
CATSPGAGGWTHEQFF
>TRBD1|TRBJ1-2|.|TRBV12-5
TGTGCCAGCGGAAAAACAGGGGCTAGGGGCTACACCTTC
CASGKTGARGYTF
>TRBD1|TRBJ2-7|few|TRBV2
TGTGCCAGCAGTGAAAGGAGGGACAGGGTCTACGAGCAGTACTTC
CASSERRDRVYEQYF
>.|TRBJ1-5|many|TRBV11-2
TGTGCCAGCAGCTTAACACACTATAGCAATCAGCCCCAGCATTTT
CASSLTHYSNQPQHF
>.|TRBJ2-3|.|TRBV20-1
TGCAGTGCGCCCGGGCGGAGCACAGATACGCAGTATTTT
CSAPGRSTDTQYF
>TRBD2|TRBJ2-1|few|TRBV12-3/TRBV12-4
TGTGCCAGCAGGGCCGGGACTAGCGGCAAATACAATGAGCAGTTCTTC
CASRAGTSGKYNEQFF
>.|TRBJ1-2|many|TRBV30
TGTGCCTGGAGTATCAACTATGGCTACACCTTC
CAWSINYGYTF
>TRBD2|TRBJ2-7|many|TRBV28
TGTGCCAGCAGTTTATCCAGCGGGGTCTACGAGCAGTACTTC
CASSLSSGVYEQYF
>.|TRBJ1-1|many|TRBV4-1
TGCGCCAGCAGCCAGATGATTCGGCTCAGGCTGAACACTGAAGCTTTCTTT
CASSQMIRLRLNTEAFF
>.|TRBJ2-5|many|TRBV9
TGTGCCAGCAGCGCAGGGGGGCGAGGGGAGACCCAGTACTTC
CASSAGGRGETQYF
>TRBD2|TRBJ2-2|many|TRBV27
TGTGCCAGCAGTTTTGCTAGCGGGGGGAACACCGGGGAGCTGTTTTTT
CASSFASGGNTGELFF
>.|TRBJ2-5|once|TRBV20-1
TGCAGTGCTGTTGGACAGCATAAGCTTTACTTC
CSAVGQHKLYF
>.|TRBJ1-1|many|TRBV6-1
TGTGCCAGCAGTTACAGGACGGGAGGGCCTGAAGCTTTCTTT
CASSYRTGGPEAFF
>.|TRBJ2-1|many|TRBV18
TGTGCCAGCTCACCAAGACTGAGCGAGAGAGATGAGCAGTTCTTC
CASSPRLSERDEQFF
>TRBD1|TRBJ2-2|many|TRBV29-1
TGCAGCGTTCACGGACAGGGGCCTCTCACCGGGGAGCTGTTTTTT
CSVHGQGPLTGELFF
>TRBD1|TRBJ1-2|.|TRBV7-2
TGTGCCAGCAGCGGACAGGGGGCTGTGAATGGCTACACCTTC
CASSGQGAVNGYTF
>.|TRBJ2-1|.|TRBV10-3
TGTGCCATCAGTGAGTCGACTGTGGGGGGAGCTGAGCAGTTCTTC
CAISESTVGGAEQFF
>TRBD1|TRBJ2-1|many|TRBV28
TGTGCCAGCAGTCTGGGCTGGACAGGCATGGGGACCTACAATGAGCAGTTCTTC
CASSLGWTGMGTYNEQFF
>TRBD2|TRBJ2-1|many|TRBV6-2/TRBV6-3
TGTGCCAGCAGCAGACTAGCGGGAGGAGGTTCCTACAATGAGCAGTTCTTC
CASSRLAGGGSYNEQFF
>TRBD2|TRBJ2-1|.|TRBV19
TGTGCCAGTAGTGAGCTGCGGGGGTACAATGAGCAGTTCTTC
CASSELRGYNEQFF
>.|TRBJ2-7|many|TRBV20-1
TGCAGTGCTAGCCTAGATTTCGGTGAGCAGTACTTC
CSASLDFGEQYF
>TRBD1|TRBJ1-5|.|TRBV28
TGTGCCAGCAGTTTCGAGGACAGGGGTGCAAATCAGCCCCAGCATTTT
CASSFEDRGANQPQHF
>TRBD1|TRBJ1-1|many|TRBV28
TGTGCCAGCAGCCCGGCAGGGGGTGGTGGCACTGAAGCTTTCTTT
CASSPAGGGGTEAFF